The 32 T cell receptor beta chains given below trace back to one sample, sequenced in a study of control samples from healthy donors and cancer patients. Here immunoSEQ multiplex PCR was the method, and the copy in TCRdb shows in-frame clones only, minus some. The sample holds 150,000 or so clones; 80% to 95% are singletons and the top ten take more than 4.5%. Sequencing used blood. These receptor sequences come from a man younger than 35 in good health.

The chain recombines TRBV4-2 with TRBJ1-4; D is ambiguous. V was cut by 0 bases and J by 0 bases, with 14 bases left in between. The CDR3 has 18 amino acids. Germline CDR1 reads LGHNA; CDR2 reads YNFKEQ. The DNA for the CDR3 is TGTGCCAGCAGCCAAGATCTCGCAGGAGCTACAACTAATGAAAAACTGTTTTTT. Amino acid sequence: CASSQDLAGATTNEKLFF.

There are a few counts of this clone. This chain joins TRBV5-1 and TRBJ2-2; no clear D. Trimming removed 1 base from V and 6 bases from J, with 4 bases in between. CDR3 length equals 12 residues. Germline lookup yields CDR1 SGHRS and CDR2 YFSETQ. Here the CDR3 reads CASSLNAGELFF. The DNA for the CDR3 is TGCGCCAGCAGCTTGAATGCCGGGGAGCTGTTTTTT.

Note on this clone: The sample has other DNA sequences that encode this CDR3 too. This chain uses TRBV5-6 with TRBJ1-1, with a possible D match to TRBD1 (6 bases). The CDR3 covers 13 residues. Trimming stripped 0 bases from V and 14 bases from J, with 17 bases between. Germline CDR1 SGHDT, CDR2 YYEEEE. In nucleotides, the CDR3 is TGTGCCAGCAGCTTGGCGACCGGGACAACGGGGTTCTTT. It translates to CASSLATGTTGFF.

The V call is TRBV4-3, the J call TRBJ2-7; TRBD2 aligns across 10 bases. The germline gives CDR1 LGHNA, CDR2 YSLEER. CDR3 size: 16 residues. Trimming removed 1 base from V and 1 base from J; junction bases left unmatched: 4. CDR3 sequence: CASSQGTSGNSYEQYF. The CDR3 DNA follows: TGCGCCAGCAGCCAAGGAACTAGCGGGAATTCCTACGAGCAGTACTTC.

The rearrangement joins TRBV20-1 to TRBJ1-2; unclear D gene. There are 10 residues in the CDR3. Between the trimmed V and J ends, which lost 6 bases and 3 bases, there was a span of 5 bases. Germline-derived CDR1 and CDR2 are DFQATT and SNEGSKA (reference sequence). The CDR3 sequence is CSAQHYGYTF. The CDR3 DNA reads as TGCAGTGCCCAGCACTATGGCTACACCTTC.

V usage is TRBV4-3 and J usage is TRBJ1-2, with TRBD1 identical over 7 bases. Germline-derived CDR1 and CDR2 are LGHNA and YSLEER. Trimming at V came to 4 bases and at J to 8 bases, leaving 13 bases not matched to a gene. The CDR3 sequence is 15 residues long. CDR3 sequence reads: CASSREDRSRGGYTF. The CDR3 DNA is TGCGCCAGCAGCCGAGAGGACAGGTCTCGTGGCGGCTACACCTTC.

The rearrangement joins TRBV5-1 to TRBJ2-1; tentative D call: TRBD2 (6 bases). Between the trimmed V and J ends, which lost 1 base and 5 bases, there was a span of 10 bases. Looked up from germline, CDR1 is SGHRS and CDR2 is YFSETQ. The CDR3 covers 14 residues. CDR3 in amino acids: CASSLTAGHNEQFF. CDR3 nucleotides: TGCGCCAGCAGCTTGACAGCGGGCCACAATGAGCAGTTCTTC.

This clone was recorded once. The CDR3 protein is CASSLAGAKGNTIYF. For the CDR3, the DNA is TGTGCCAGCAGTTTAGCAGGGGCAAAGGGAAACACCATATATTTT. The rearrangement joins TRBV27 to TRBJ1-3, with D possibly matching TRBD1 (6 bases). CDR1 is MNHEY, CDR2 SMNVEV, per germline (reference sequence). CDR3 length: 15 amino acids. V was cut by 2 bases and J by 4 bases, with 12 bases left in between.

This chain connects TRBV28 to TRBJ2-7, with 9 bases matching TRBD1. Germline V lookup: CDR1 MDHEN, CDR2 SYDVKM. Unmatched junction bases numbered 5, after V lost 3 bases and J lost 2 bases. The CDR3 runs 15 residues. The CDR3 DNA reads TGTGCCAGCAGTTTTCCCCGGACAGGGGCCTACGAGCAGTACTTC. It yields the protein CASSFPRTGAYEQYF.

The V gene is TRBV30, the J gene TRBJ1-1, with D hard to call. In germline, CDR1 is GTSNPN, CDR2 SVGIG (reference sequence). Trimming stripped 5 bases from V and 6 bases from J, with 13 bases between. This CDR3 has 12 residues. This CDR3 reads CAWAGGSSEAFF. DNA of the CDR3: TGTGCCTGGGCGGGAGGGAGTTCTGAAGCTTTCTTT.

This clone appeared a few times. The chain links TRBV5-4 to TRBJ1-5, with 8 bases lining up with TRBD1. This CDR3 comprises 13 residues. Germline lookup yields CDR1 SGHNT and CDR2 YYREEE (reference sequence). The V gene end was trimmed by 3 bases and the J gene end by 5 bases; junction bases not matched to a gene: 1. CDR3 loop: CASSWGQDQPQHF. The CDR3 DNA follows: TGTGCCAGCAGCTGGGGACAGGATCAGCCCCAGCATTTT. Full variable domain (missing parts from reference TRBV5-4 and TRBJ1-5): ETGVTQSPTHLIKTRGQQVTLRCSSQSGHNTVSWYQQALGQGPQFIFQYYREEENGRGNFPPRFSGLQFPNYSSELNVNALELDDSALYLCASSWGQDQPQHFGDGTRLSIL.

The chain carries TRBV5-4 and TRBJ1-6; perhaps TRBD1 as D (6 bases). CDR1 is SGHNT, CDR2 YYREEE, per germline (reference sequence). V gave up 5 bases and J gave up 14 bases, with 14 bases separating them. This CDR3 is 12 amino acids long. The CDR3 DNA reads as TGTGCCAGCAGTTTACAGGGTAGCGCCCTCCACTTT. Its protein product is CASSLQGSALHF.

This rearrangement joins TRBV28 to TRBJ2-1; 13 bases are a match to TRBD2. Germline loops: CDR1 MDHEN, CDR2 SYDVKM. The CDR3 consists of 16 residues. The trim removed 5 bases at V and 9 bases at J, leaving 10 bases unmatched. The CDR3 protein is CASSPGGTSGTFEQFF. In DNA, the CDR3 is TGTGCCAGCAGTCCCGGGGGGACTAGCGGGACTTTTGAGCAGTTCTTC.

Relative to its sample, this clone is medium-sized. This sample also contains other DNA sequences that code for the same CDR3. The chain combines TRBV9 with TRBJ1-1; 9 bases fit TRBD1. The CDR3 is 15 residues long. J gave up 1 base and V 0 bases, and 1 base lay outside the gene matches. The germline V gene has CDR1 SGDLS and CDR2 YYNGEE. CDR3 residues: CASSVGTGANTEAFF. The CDR3 DNA is TGTGCCAGCAGCGTAGGGACAGGGGCGAACACTGAAGCTTTCTTT.

This chain links TRBV5-1 with TRBJ1-3; no clear D gene. Germline CDR1 SGHRS, CDR2 YFSETQ. The CDR3 spans 15 residues. The V end was cut by 0 bases, the J end by 2 bases, with 9 bases between. CDR3 in DNA: TGCGCCAGCAGCTTGGCTCTTACCCCTGGAAACACCATATATTTT. Its protein product is CASSLALTPGNTIYF.

The chain carries TRBV4-2 and TRBJ1-5, with 7 nucleotides matching TRBD1. This CDR3 region has 15 residues. The V and J ends lost 3 bases and 3 bases, in that order; junction bases with no gene match: 5. Germline V gene lookup returns CDR1 LGHNA and CDR2 YNFKEQ. The CDR3 DNA reads TGTGCCAGCAGCCACCTGGGACAGACCAATCAGCCCCAGCATTTT. Translating gives CASSHLGQTNQPQHF.

The gene calls are TRBV2 and TRBJ2-2; 11 bases agree with TRBD2. V lost 5 bases and J lost 3; bases outside the gene matches: 2. Germline CDR1 and CDR2: SNHLY and FYNNEI. The length of the CDR3 is 15 residues. The CDR3 spells CASSRLAGYTGELFF. The CDR3 DNA is TGTGCCAGCAGTCGACTAGCGGGGTACACCGGGGAGCTGTTTTTT.

This clone was seen once. The genes are TRBV30 and TRBJ2-7; TRBD1 matches at 8 bases. The CDR3 is 13 residues long. V shed 3 bases, J shed 3 bases, and the junction held 4 bases outside the gene matches. Germline assignment: CDR1 GTSNPN and CDR2 SVGIG (reference sequence). CDR3 protein: CAWSGTGLYEQYF. CDR3 nucleotides: TGTGCCTGGAGCGGGACAGGACTCTACGAGCAGTACTTC.

The V and J genes are TRBV28 and TRBJ2-1; D remains ambiguous. CDR3 size: 16 residues. Germline V CDR1 and CDR2: MDHEN, SYDVKM. The ends were cut back, 3 bases at V and 3 bases at J, with 15 bases in the middle. The CDR3 sequence: CASSLSGGAVYNEQFF. The CDR3 DNA sequence: TGTGCCAGCAGTTTGTCCGGCGGCGCCGTCTACAATGAGCAGTTCTTC.

V usage is TRBV6-1 and J usage is TRBJ1-3, with 9 bases fitting TRBD1. The trim removed 4 bases at V and 0 bases at J, leaving 4 bases unmatched. The CDR3 loop spans 16 amino acids. CDR1 is MNHNS and CDR2 is SASEGT in the germline V gene. The CDR3 DNA is TGTGCCAGCAGTGTCACAGGGGGCGCCTCTGGAAACACCATATATTTT. Amino acid sequence: CASSVTGGASGNTIYF.

The rearrangement links TRBV5-1 to TRBJ2-1; D is unclear. V was pared by 2 bases and J by 5 bases, with 11 bases between. Germline V gene data show CDR1 as SGHRS and CDR2 as YFSETQ. The CDR3 spans 14 residues. The chain's CDR3 is CASSFSLPHNEQFF. CDR3 in DNA: TGCGCCAGCAGCTTTAGTCTACCGCACAATGAGCAGTTCTTC.

The gene calls are TRBV2 and TRBJ2-3; TRBD2 agrees at 7 bases. CDR1 and CDR2 (germline): SNHLY, FYNNEI. Trimming at V came to 1 base and at J to 4 bases, leaving 5 bases not matched to a gene. This CDR3 has 15 amino acids. The CDR3 loop reads CASSEGGSYADTQYF. The CDR3, as DNA: TGTGCCAGCAGTGAAGGCGGGAGCTACGCAGATACGCAGTATTTT.

This rearrangement joins TRBV11-2 to TRBJ2-1; 16 bases line up with TRBD2. The CDR3 is 15 residues long. The junction had 4 bases not matched to a gene; V was cut back by 1 base and J by 13 bases. Germline CDR1 and CDR2: SGHAT and FQNNGV. The CDR3 sequence is CASSLGGLAGGPQFF. The DNA for the CDR3 is TGTGCCAGCAGCTTAGGGGGACTAGCGGGAGGGCCTCAGTTCTTC.

The chain combines TRBV10-3 with TRBJ1-1; unclear D gene. V lost 11 bases and J 4 bases, leaving 17 bases between the germline ends. Looked up from germline, CDR1 is ENHRY and CDR2 is SYGVKD. This CDR3 is built from 13 residues. The CDR3 DNA sequence: TGTGCCGCTCAGGACCTCCGCGGCACTGAAGCTTTCTTT. This codes for CAAQDLRGTEAFF.

The chain's CDR3 is CASRIWENTIYF. The CDR3, as DNA: TGTGCCAGCAGGATCTGGGAGAACACCATATATTTT. This chain uses TRBV12-3 or TRBV12-4 with TRBJ1-3; D gene ambiguous. The CDR3 is 12 residues long. Trimming removed 6 bases at V and 7 bases at J, with 10 bases between.

The V gene is TRBV7-8, the J gene TRBJ2-6; D might be TRBD1 or TRBD2, each matching 6 bases. CDR1 and CDR2 from the germline V gene are SGHVS and FQNEAQ. This CDR3 has 15 amino acids. Trimming left V 5 bases short and J 1 base short, with 9 bases between. DNA of the CDR3: TGTGCCAGCAGCCGAGGGGGGTCTGGGGCCAACGTCCTGACTTTC. Its protein is CASSRGGSGANVLTF.

The chain carries TRBV4-1 and TRBJ1-1; D is perhaps TRBD1 (6 bases). The length of the CDR3 is 15 residues. Germline assignment: CDR1 MGHRA and CDR2 YSYEKL. Deletions cut 4 bases from V and 0 bases from J, with 12 bases between. CDR3 sequence: CASSLSPGVNTEAFF. The DNA for the CDR3 is TGCGCCAGCAGCCTAAGCCCAGGGGTGAACACTGAAGCTTTCTTT.

The rearrangement links TRBV6-5 to TRBJ1-1; D possibly corresponds to TRBD1 (6 bases). This CDR3 is built from 14 residues. V gave up 8 bases and J gave up 1 base, with 14 bases separating them. Germline-derived CDR1 and CDR2 are MNHEY and SVGAGI. The CDR3 DNA reads as TGTGCCAGCCCCCCGGGACATAGGAACACTGAAGCTTTCTTT. It encodes CASPPGHRNTEAFF.

This sequence joins TRBV5-1 and TRBJ1-2, with 11 bases fitting TRBD1. J lost 4 bases, V lost 0 bases, and 2 bases had no gene match. CDR3 length: 15 amino acids. The V gene's germline CDR1 is SGHRS and CDR2 YFSETQ. DNA of the CDR3: TGCGCCAGCAGCTTGGTAGGGACAGGGGGCTATGGCTACACCTTC. Its translation: CASSLVGTGGYGYTF. Filled out from reference TRBV5-1 and TRBJ1-2, the complete variable domain reads KAGVTQTPRYLIKTRGQQVTLSCSPISGHRSVSWYQQTPGQGLQFLFEYFSETQRNKGNFPGRFSGRQFSNSRSEMNVSTLELGDSALYLCASSLVGTGGYGYTFGSGTRLTVV.

The chain joins TRBV12-3 or TRBV12-4 to TRBJ1-2; no clear D. The CDR3 has 13 amino acids. Trimming removed 6 bases at V and 8 bases at J, with 16 bases between. The CDR3 spells CASSPDSLGGYTF. CDR3 DNA: TGTGCCAGCAGCCCGGACTCCCTTGGGGGCTACACCTTC.

The genes are TRBV30 and TRBJ1-2; the D gene is possibly TRBD1 (5 bases). The CDR3 has 15 amino acids. Trimming cost V 0 bases and J 4 bases, with 15 bases left between them. The V gene's germline CDR1 is GTSNPN and CDR2 SVGIG (reference sequence). The CDR3 DNA sequence: TGTGCCTGGAGTGTAGGTCTCCGCGGGGGCTATGGCTACACCTTC. The encoded protein is CAWSVGLRGGYGYTF.

This chain uses TRBV11-2 with TRBJ1-1; D not certain. Germline CDR1 and CDR2: SGHAT and FQNNGV. V lost 2 bases and J 0 bases, leaving 10 bases between the germline ends. This CDR3 has 15 residues. In DNA form, the CDR3 reads TGTGCCAGCAGCTTAATGTACGGGATGAACACTGAAGCTTTCTTT. Amino acid sequence: CASSLMYGMNTEAFF.